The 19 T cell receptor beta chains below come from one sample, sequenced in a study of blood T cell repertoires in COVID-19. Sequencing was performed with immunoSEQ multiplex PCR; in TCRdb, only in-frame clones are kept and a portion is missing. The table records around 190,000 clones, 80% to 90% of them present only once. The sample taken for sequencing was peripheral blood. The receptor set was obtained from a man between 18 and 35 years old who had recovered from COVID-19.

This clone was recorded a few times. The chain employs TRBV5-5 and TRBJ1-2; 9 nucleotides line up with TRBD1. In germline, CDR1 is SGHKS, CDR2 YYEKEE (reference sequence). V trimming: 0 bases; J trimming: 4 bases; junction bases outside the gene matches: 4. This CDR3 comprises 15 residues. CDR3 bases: TGTGCCAGCAGCTTGGGGGGACAGGGAACCTATGGCTACACCTTC. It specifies CASSLGGQGTYGYTF. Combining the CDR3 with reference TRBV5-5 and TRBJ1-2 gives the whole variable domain DAGVTQSPTHLIKTRGQQVTLRCSPISGHKSVSWYQQVLGQGPQFIFQYYEKEERGRGNFPDRFSARQFPNYSSELNVNALLLGDSALYLCASSLGGQGTYGYTFGSGTRLTVV.

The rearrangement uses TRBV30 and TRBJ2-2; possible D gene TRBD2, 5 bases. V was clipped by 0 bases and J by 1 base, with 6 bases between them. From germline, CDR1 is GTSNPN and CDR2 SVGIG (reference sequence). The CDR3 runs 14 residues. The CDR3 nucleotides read TGTGCCTGGAGTGTCGGGGTGAACACCGGGGAGCTGTTTTTT. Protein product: CAWSVGVNTGELFF.

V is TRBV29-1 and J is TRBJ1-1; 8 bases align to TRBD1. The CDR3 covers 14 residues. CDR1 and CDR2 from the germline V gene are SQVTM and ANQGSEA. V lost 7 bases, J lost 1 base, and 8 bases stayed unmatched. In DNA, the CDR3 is TGCAGCGCCTATGACAGGGGAAAGAACACTGAAGCTTTCTTT. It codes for CSAYDRGKNTEAFF.

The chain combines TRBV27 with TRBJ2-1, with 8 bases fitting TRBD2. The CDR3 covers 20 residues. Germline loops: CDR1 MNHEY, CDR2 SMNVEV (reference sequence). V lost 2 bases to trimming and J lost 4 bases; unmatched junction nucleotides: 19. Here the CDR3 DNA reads TGTGCCAGCAGTTTAGTCCCCGGGCGGGAGGCCGAAGACTTTTACAATGAGCAGTTCTTC. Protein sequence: CASSLVPGREAEDFYNEQFF.

The CDR3 nucleotides read TGTGCCAGCAGCTCAGCGGCTTTCTCCTACAATGAGCAGTTCTTC. It yields the protein CASSSAAFSYNEQFF. The V call is TRBV5-4, the J call TRBJ2-1; TRBD2 might be the D (5 bases). From germline, CDR1 is SGHNT and CDR2 YYREEE (reference sequence). This CDR3 comprises 15 residues. V was trimmed by 3 bases and J by 0 bases, leaving 10 bases between them.

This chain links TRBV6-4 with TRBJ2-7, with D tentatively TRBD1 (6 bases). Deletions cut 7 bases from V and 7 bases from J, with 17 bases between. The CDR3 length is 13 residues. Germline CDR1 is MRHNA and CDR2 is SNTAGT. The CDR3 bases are TGTGCCAGCATTCTGGGGGAAAGGGGGGAGCAGTACTTC. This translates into CASILGERGEQYF.

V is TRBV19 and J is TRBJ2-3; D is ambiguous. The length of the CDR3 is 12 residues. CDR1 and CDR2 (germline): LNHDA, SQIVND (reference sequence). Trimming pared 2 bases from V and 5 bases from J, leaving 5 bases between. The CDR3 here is CASSINGDTQYF. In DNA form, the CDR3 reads TGTGCCAGTAGTATAAACGGAGATACGCAGTATTTT. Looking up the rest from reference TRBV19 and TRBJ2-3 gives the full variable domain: DGGITQSPKYLFRKEGQNVTLSCEQNLNHDAMYWYRQDPGQGLRLIYYSQIVNDFQKGDIAEGYSVSREKKESFPLTVTSAQKNPTAFYLCASSINGDTQYFGPGTRLTVL.

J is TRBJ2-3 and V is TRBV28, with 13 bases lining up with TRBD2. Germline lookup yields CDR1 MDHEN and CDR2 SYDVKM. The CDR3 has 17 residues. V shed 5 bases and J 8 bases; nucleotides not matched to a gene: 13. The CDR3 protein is CASSPTSGRPGGGTQYF. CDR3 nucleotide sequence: TGTGCCAGCAGTCCGACTAGCGGGAGGCCAGGAGGGGGTACGCAGTATTTT.

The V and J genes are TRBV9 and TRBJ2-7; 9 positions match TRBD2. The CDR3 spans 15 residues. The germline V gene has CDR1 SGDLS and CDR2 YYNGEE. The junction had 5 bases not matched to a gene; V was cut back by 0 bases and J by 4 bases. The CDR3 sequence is CASSVEASGNYEQYF. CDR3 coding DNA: TGTGCCAGCAGCGTAGAGGCTAGCGGGAATTACGAGCAGTACTTC.

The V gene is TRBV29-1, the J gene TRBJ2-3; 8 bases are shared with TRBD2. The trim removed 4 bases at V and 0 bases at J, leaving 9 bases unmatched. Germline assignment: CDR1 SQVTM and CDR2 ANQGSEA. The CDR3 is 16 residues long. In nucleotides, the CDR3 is TGCAGCGTTGCGAGCGGGAGTCGTCCGAGCACAGATACGCAGTATTTT. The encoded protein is CSVASGSRPSTDTQYF.

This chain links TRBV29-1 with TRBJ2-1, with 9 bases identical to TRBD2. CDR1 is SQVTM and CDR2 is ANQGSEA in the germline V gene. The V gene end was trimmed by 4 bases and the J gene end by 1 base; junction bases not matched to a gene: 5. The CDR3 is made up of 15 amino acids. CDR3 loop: CSVGAGLASYNEQFF. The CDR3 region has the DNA TGCAGCGTTGGGGCGGGACTAGCTTCCTACAATGAGCAGTTCTTC.

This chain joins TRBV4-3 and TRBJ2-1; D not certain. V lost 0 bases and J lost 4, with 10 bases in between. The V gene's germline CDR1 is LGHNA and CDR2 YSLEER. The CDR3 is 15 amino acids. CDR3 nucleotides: TGCGCCAGCAGCCAAGATTGGGCAGAATACAATGAGCAGTTCTTC. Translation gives CASSQDWAEYNEQFF.

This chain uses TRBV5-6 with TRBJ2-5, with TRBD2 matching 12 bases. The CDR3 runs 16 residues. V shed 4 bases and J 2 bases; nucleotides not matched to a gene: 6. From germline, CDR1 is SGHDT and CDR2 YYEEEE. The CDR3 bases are TGTGCCAGCAGCCAGACTAGCGGGAGCCGACAAGAGACCCAGTACTTC. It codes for CASSQTSGSRQETQYF.

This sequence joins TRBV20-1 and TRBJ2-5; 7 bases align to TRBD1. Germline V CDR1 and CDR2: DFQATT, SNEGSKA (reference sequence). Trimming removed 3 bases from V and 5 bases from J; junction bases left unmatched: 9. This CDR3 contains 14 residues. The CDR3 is CSASDDRVAETQYF. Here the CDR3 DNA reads TGCAGTGCTAGTGACGACAGGGTCGCGGAGACCCAGTACTTC.

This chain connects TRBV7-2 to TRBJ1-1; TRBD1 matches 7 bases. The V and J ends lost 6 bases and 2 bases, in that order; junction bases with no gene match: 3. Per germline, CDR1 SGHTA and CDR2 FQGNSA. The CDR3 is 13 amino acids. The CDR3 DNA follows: TGTGCCAGCAGTGGGACAGTTAACACTGAAGCTTTCTTT. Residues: CASSGTVNTEAFF.

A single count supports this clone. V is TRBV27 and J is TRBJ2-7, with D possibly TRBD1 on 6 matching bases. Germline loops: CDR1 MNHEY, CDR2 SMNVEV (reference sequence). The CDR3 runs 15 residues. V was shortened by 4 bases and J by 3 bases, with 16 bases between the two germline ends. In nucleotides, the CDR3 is TGTGCCAGCAGTTCTCTACTAGTAGGGGGCTACGAGCAGTACTTC. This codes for CASSSLLVGGYEQYF.

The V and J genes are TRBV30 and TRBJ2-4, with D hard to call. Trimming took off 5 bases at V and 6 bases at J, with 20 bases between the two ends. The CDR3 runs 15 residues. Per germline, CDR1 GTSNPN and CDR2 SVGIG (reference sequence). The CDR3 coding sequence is TGTGCCTGGGGTATCCCTAGAGGTCTCTTAAACATTCAGTACTTC. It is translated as CAWGIPRGLLNIQYF.

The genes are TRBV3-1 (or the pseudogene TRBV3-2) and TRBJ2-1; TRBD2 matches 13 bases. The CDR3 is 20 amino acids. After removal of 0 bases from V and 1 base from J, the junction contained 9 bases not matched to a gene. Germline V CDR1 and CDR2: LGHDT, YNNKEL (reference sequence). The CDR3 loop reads CASSQDLMGLAGRSYNEQFF. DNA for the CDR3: TGTGCCAGCAGCCAAGACCTCATGGGACTAGCGGGACGATCCTACAATGAGCAGTTCTTC.

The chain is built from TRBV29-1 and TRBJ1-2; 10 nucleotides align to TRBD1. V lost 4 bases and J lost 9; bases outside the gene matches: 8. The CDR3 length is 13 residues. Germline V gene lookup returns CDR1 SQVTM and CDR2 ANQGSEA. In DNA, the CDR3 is TGCAGCGTTGGGGGGACAGGGGCTAGGAGCTACACCTTC. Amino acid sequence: CSVGGTGARSYTF. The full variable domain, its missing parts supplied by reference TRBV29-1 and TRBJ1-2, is SAVISQKPSRDICQRGTSLTIQCQVDSQVTMMFWYRQQPGQSLTLIATANQGSEATYESGFVIDKFPISRPNLTFSTLTVSNMSPEDSSIYLCSVGGTGARSYTFGSGTRLTVV.